This TCR beta chain comes out of a study of shared T cell receptors in the human thymus. This table comes from immunoSEQ multiplex PCR, and its TCRdb copy is limited to in-frame clones, with some not included. This sample has hundreds of thousands of clones, with approximately 78% found just once. This CDR3 comprises 13 residues. V was pared by 6 bases and J by 7 bases, with 19 bases between. Per germline, CDR1 SQVTM and CDR2 ANQGSEA. These data were also filed under a second study, of human thymus T cells.

The chain combines TRBV29-1 with TRBJ2-7; D perhaps matches TRBD1 (5 bases). Material for sequencing was thymocytes. This TCR came from a boy under three years old with a congenital heart defect. The CDR3 DNA is TGCAGCGTATTCTCAGGGTCCCCCCGGGAGCAGTACTTC. This translates into CSVFSGSPREQYF.